This TCR beta chain was retrieved from a study of cytomegalovirus exposure and HLA in healthy donors. Study results and caveats: In a later analysis, TCR beta V- and J-gene trimming showed a link to a missense DCLRE1C variant.

For this clone: The target antigen is unknown.

Germline-derived CDR1 and CDR2 are SEHNR and FQNEAQ (reference sequence). There are 16 residues in the CDR3. Between the trimmed V and J ends, which lost 5 bases and 8 bases, there was a span of 21 bases. Primers for the PCR totalled 60 Vbeta and 13 Jbeta. Data came from immunoSEQ multiplex PCR; TCRdb stores just in-frame clones and leaves some out. The data contain some 150,000 clones, almost 85% of them singletons. The J gene is TRBJ1-4, the V gene TRBV7-9, with D unclear. Sequenced: PBMCs. The source is a man aged 18 to 29 in good health and CMV-seropositive. CDR3 coding DNA: TGTGCCAGCAGCCCTCCAGAGGGCCCCTGGAAGGAAAAACTGTTTTTT. Protein product: CASSPPEGPWKEKLFF.